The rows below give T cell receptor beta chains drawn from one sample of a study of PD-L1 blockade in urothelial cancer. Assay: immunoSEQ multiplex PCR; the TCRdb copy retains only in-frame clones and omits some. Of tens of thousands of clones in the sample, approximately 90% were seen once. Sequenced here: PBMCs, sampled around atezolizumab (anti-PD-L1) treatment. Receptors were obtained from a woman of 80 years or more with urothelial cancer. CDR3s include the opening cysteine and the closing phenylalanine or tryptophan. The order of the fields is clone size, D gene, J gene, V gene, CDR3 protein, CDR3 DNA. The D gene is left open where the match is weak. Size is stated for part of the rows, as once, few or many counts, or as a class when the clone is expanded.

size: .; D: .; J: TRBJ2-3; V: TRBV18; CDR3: CASSPLTTSTDTQYF; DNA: TGTGCCAGCTCACCTTTGACTACAAGCACAGATACGCAGTATTTT
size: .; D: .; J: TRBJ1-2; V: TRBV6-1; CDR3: CASSHPSSGFHGYTF; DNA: TGTGCCAGCAGCCACCCCTCTTCAGGGTTCCATGGCTACACCTTC
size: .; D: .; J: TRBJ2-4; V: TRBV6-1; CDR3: CASSEGIGGPKNIQYF; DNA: TGTGCCAGCAGTGAAGGGATCGGCGGGCCCAAAAACATTCAGTACTTC
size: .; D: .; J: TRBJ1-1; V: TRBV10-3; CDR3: CAISDTSGDTEAFF; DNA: TGTGCCATCAGTGATACTAGTGGGGACACTGAAGCTTTCTTT
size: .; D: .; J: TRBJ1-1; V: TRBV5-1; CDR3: CASSARQMNTEAFF; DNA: TGCGCCAGCAGCGCCCGACAGATGAACACTGAAGCTTTCTTT
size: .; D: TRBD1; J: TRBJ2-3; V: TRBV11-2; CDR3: CASSSLMGQGTDTQYF; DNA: TGTGCCAGCAGCTCCCTTATGGGACAGGGAACAGATACGCAGTATTTT
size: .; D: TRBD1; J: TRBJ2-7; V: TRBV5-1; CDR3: CASSLWSTGVVSYEQYF; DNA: TGCGCCAGCAGCTTGTGGTCTACAGGGGTCGTATCCTACGAGCAGTACTTC
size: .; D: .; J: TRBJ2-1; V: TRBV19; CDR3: CASTKGGSVNEQFF; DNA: TGTGCCAGTACCAAGGGGGGGTCGGTAAATGAGCAGTTCTTC
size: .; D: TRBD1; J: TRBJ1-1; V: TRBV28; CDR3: CASSSIGTANTEAFF; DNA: TGTGCCAGCAGTTCTATCGGGACAGCGAACACTGAAGCTTTCTTT
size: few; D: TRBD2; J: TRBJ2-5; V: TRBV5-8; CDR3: CASSLGGSGIWRETQYF; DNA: TGTGCCAGCAGCTTGGGGGGTAGCGGGATATGGAGGGAGACCCAGTACTTC
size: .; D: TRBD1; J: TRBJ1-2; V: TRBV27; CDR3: CASSLTGQGHYGYTF; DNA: TGTGCCAGCAGTCTAACAGGACAGGGTCACTATGGCTACACCTTC
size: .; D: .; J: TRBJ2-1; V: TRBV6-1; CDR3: CASIDLRVNEQFF; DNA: TGTGCCAGCATTGATCTGAGGGTCAATGAGCAGTTCTTC
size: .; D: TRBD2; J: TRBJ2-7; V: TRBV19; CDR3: CASSPHGPSSGSYEQYF; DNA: TGTGCCAGTAGTCCCCACGGCCCGTCCAGCGGGAGTTACGAGCAGTACTTC
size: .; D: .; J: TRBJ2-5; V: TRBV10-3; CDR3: CAISGVGRRQETQYF; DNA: TGTGCCATCAGTGGGGTGGGCCGAAGACAAGAGACCCAGTACTTC
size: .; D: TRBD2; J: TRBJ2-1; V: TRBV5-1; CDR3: CASSLVSSGVNEQFF; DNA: TGCGCCAGCAGCTTGGTGTCTAGCGGAGTAAATGAGCAGTTCTTC
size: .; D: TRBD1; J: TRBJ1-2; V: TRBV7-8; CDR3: CASSTTGGTWGYTF; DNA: TGTGCCAGCAGCACTACAGGGGGCACTTGGGGCTACACCTTC
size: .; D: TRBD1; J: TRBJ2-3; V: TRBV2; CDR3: CASRRDSEDTQYF; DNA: TGTGCCAGCAGACGGGACAGCGAAGATACGCAGTATTTT
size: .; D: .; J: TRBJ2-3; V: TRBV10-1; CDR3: CASSELLAASTDTQYF; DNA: TGCGCCAGCAGTGAGTTGTTAGCGGCTAGCACAGATACGCAGTATTTT
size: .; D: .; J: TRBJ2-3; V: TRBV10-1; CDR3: CATGKSTDTQYF; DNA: TGCGCCACCGGGAAAAGCACAGATACGCAGTATTTT
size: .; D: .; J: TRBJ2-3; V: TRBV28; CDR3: CASSLLAAKPDTQYF; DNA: TGTGCCAGCAGTTTATTAGCGGCCAAACCAGATACGCAGTATTTT
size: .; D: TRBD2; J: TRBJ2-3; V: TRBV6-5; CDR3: CASSLAGGNTDTQYF; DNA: TGTGCCAGCAGCTTAGCGGGAGGGAACACAGATACGCAGTATTTT
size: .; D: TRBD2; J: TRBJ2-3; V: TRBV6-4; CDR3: CASSDGGGDTQYF; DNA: TGTGCCAGCAGTGACGGCGGGGGAGATACGCAGTATTTT
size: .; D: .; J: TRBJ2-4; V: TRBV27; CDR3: CASSLTHYGIQYF; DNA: TGTGCCAGCAGTTTAACCCACTATGGCATTCAGTACTTC
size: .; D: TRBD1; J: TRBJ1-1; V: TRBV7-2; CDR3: CASSSGQGRNTEAFF; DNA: TGTGCCAGCAGCTCGGGACAGGGGAGGAACACTGAAGCTTTCTTT
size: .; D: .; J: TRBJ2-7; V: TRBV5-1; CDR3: CASSMSRLTTYEQYF; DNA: TGCGCCAGCAGCATGAGTCGCCTAACTACCTACGAGCAGTACTTC
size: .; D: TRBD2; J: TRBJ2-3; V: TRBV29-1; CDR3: CSVVVAGPGTQYF; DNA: TGCAGCGTTGTAGTAGCGGGGCCAGGGACGCAGTATTTT
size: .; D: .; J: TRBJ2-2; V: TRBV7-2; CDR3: CASSLAGARTGELFF; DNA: TGTGCCAGCAGCTTAGCAGGGGCAAGGACCGGGGAGCTGTTTTTT
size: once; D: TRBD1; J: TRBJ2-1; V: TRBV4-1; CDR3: CASTPGTATYNEQFF; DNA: TGCGCCAGCACCCCCGGGACAGCCACCTACAATGAGCAGTTCTTC
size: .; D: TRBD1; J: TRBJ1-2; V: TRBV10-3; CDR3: CAISDSGGPYGYTF; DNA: TGTGCCATCAGCGATTCAGGGGGACCCTATGGCTACACCTTC
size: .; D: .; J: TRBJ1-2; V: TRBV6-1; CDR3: CASSVSLAVRENYGYTF; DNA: TGTGCCAGCAGTGTATCACTGGCGGTGAGGGAGAACTATGGCTACACCTTC
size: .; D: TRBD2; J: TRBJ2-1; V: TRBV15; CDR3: CAVGTRGGNEQFF; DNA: TGTGCCGTCGGGACTAGGGGGGGGAATGAGCAGTTCTTC
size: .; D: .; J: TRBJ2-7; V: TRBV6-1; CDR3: CASSEGIAVSYEQYF; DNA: TGTGCCAGCAGTGAAGGAATAGCGGTATCCTACGAGCAGTACTTC
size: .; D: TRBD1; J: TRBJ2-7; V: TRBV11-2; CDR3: CASSLYPRGTGIYEQYF; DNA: TGTGCCAGCAGCTTATACCCCAGGGGGACAGGGATCTACGAGCAGTACTTC
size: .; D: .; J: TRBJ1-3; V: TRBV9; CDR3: CASSDDTASGNTIYF; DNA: TGTGCCAGCAGCGACGACACGGCCTCTGGAAACACCATATATTTT
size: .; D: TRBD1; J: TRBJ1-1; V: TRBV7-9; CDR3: CASSLEGATEAFF; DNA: TGTGCCAGCAGCTTAGAGGGGGCAACTGAAGCTTTCTTT
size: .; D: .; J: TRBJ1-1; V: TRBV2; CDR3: CASSVTQLLNTEAFF; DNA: TGTGCCAGCAGTGTAACACAGCTATTGAACACTGAAGCTTTCTTT
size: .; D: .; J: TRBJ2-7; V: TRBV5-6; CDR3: CASSLRQSYEQYF; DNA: TGTGCCAGCAGCTTGAGACAGTCCTACGAGCAGTACTTC
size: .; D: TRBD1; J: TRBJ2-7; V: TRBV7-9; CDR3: CASSSSRQGLEQYF; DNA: TGTGCCAGCAGCTCCTCCCGACAGGGTTTAGAGCAGTACTTC
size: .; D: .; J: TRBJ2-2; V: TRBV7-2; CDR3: CASSDRGQSLTGELFF; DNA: TGTGCCAGCAGCGACCGCGGACAGTCCCTCACCGGGGAGCTGTTTTTT
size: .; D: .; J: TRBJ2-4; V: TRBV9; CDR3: CASSVGVQGMVNIQYF; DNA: TGTGCCAGCAGCGTAGGGGTTCAGGGGATGGTAAACATTCAGTACTTC
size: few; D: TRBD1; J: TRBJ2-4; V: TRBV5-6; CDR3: CASSERDRGRVQYF; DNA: TGTGCCAGCAGTGAACGGGACAGGGGAAGGGTTCAGTACTTC
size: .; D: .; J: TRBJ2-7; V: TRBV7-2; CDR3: CASSPNSGGNEQYF; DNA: TGTGCCAGCAGCCCGAACTCCGGGGGAAACGAGCAGTACTTC
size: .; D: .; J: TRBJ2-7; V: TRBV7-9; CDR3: CASSRDGGAEKQYF; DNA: TGTGCCAGCAGTCGGGACGGGGGTGCGGAGAAGCAGTACTTC
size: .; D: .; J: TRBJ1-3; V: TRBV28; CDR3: CASSRMGPSGNTIYF; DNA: TGTGCCAGCAGTAGGATGGGGCCCTCTGGAAACACCATATATTTT
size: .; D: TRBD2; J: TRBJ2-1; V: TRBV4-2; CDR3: CASSPEMAGGYNEQFF; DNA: TGTGCCAGCAGCCCCGAGATGGCGGGAGGCTACAATGAGCAGTTCTTC
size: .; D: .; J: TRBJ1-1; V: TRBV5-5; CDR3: CASSFGAPGNTEAFF; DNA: TGTGCCAGCAGCTTTGGGGCCCCGGGGAACACTGAAGCTTTCTTT
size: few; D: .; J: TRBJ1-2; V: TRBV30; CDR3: CAWIGSNYGYTF; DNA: TGTGCCTGGATCGGTAGTAACTATGGCTACACCTTC
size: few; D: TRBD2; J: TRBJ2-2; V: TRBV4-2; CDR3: CASSQELAGGSTGELFF; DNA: TGTGCCAGCAGCCAAGAGCTAGCGGGAGGAAGCACCGGGGAGCTGTTTTTT
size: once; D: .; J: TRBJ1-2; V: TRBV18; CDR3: CASSPTGWEYGYTF; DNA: TGTGCCAGCTCACCTACAGGGTGGGAGTATGGCTACACCTTC
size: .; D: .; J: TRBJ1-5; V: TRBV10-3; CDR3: CAISEGGVAQPQHF; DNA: TGTGCCATCAGTGAGGGGGGGGTTGCTCAGCCCCAGCATTTT
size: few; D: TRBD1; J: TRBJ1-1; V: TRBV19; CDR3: CASIRTGLNTEAFF; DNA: TGTGCCAGTATCCGGACAGGGTTGAACACTGAAGCTTTCTTT
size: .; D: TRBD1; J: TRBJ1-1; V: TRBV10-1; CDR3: CASMKDRGNTEAFF; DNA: TGCGCCAGCATGAAAGACAGGGGGAACACTGAAGCTTTCTTT
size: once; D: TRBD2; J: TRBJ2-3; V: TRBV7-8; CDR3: CASSLPGLAGGDTQYF; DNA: TGTGCCAGCAGCTTACCGGGACTAGCGGGAGGAGATACGCAGTATTTT
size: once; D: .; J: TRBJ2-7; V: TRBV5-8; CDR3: CASSLEDSHYEQYF; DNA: TGTGCCAGCAGCTTGGAGGACTCCCACTACGAGCAGTACTTC
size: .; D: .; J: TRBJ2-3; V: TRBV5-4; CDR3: CASSLKGGGTDTQYF; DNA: TGTGCCAGCAGCCTTAAAGGGGGGGGAACAGATACGCAGTATTTT
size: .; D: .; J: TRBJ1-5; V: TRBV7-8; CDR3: CASSLAGGGHSNQPQHF; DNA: TGTGCCAGCAGCTTAGCGGGCGGGGGACATAGCAATCAGCCCCAGCATTTT
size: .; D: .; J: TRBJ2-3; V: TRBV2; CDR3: CASSRGDLLTDTQYF; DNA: TGTGCCAGCAGTCGCGGGGACTTACTCACAGATACGCAGTATTTT
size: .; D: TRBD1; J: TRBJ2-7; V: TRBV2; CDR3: CASNLLGGTGGYEQYF; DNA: TGTGCCAGCAATCTCCTAGGGGGGACAGGGGGGTACGAGCAGTACTTC
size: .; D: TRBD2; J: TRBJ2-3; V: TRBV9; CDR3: CASSVGGGQGGTDTQYF; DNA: TGTGCCAGCAGCGTAGGGGGGGGTCAGGGAGGGACAGATACGCAGTATTTT